The rows below give T cell receptor beta chains drawn from one sample of a study of blood T cell repertoires in COVID-19. Data came from immunoSEQ multiplex PCR; TCRdb stores just in-frame clones and leaves some out. The sample includes some 120,000 clones, around 88% seen only once; the top ten take 0.88%. Sequences were obtained from peripheral blood. These receptors originate from a woman in her 50s with active or convalescent COVID-19. The CDR3 runs from the conserved cysteine through the conserved F or W. Each record gives: clone size, D gene, V gene, J gene, CDR3 DNA, CDR3 protein. D genes are given only for firm matches. Some rows have no size entry. The others give once, few or many, or a class for an expanded clone.

size: NA; D: TRBD2; V: TRBV7-2; J: TRBJ2-5; DNA: TGTGCCAGCAGCTTGCGGGTCAGAGACCCTAGCGGGAGAGAGACCCAGTACTTC; CDR3: CASSLRVRDPSGRETQYF
size: NA; D: NA; V: TRBV7-2; J: TRBJ2-3; DNA: TGTGCCAGCAGCCCCCGGGCCGGGAGTCCACACGCGGAGTATTTT; CDR3: CASSPRAGSPHAEYF
size: NA; D: TRBD2; V: TRBV3-1/TRBV3-2; J: TRBJ2-2; DNA: TGTGCCAGCAGCCACCCCGGGACTAGTCGCGTGGAGCTGTTTTTT; CDR3: CASSHPGTSRVELFF
size: NA; D: TRBD2; V: TRBV7-9; J: TRBJ2-1; DNA: TGTGCCAGCAGGGGGGGACTAGCGGGAGGGCTCTACAATGAGCAGTTCTTC; CDR3: CASRGGLAGGLYNEQFF
size: NA; D: NA; V: TRBV10-3; J: TRBJ1-2; DNA: TGTGCCATCAGTGAGTCGCTTACAGGGAAGGGCTATGGCTACACCTTC; CDR3: CAISESLTGKGYGYTF
size: NA; D: NA; V: TRBV27; J: TRBJ1-1; DNA: TGTGCCAGCAGCTCCCCCCGGAACACTGAAGCTTTCTTT; CDR3: CASSSPRNTEAFF
size: NA; D: TRBD2; V: TRBV5-1; J: TRBJ2-2; DNA: TGCGCCACCCAGACGGGGGGGAACACCGGGGAGCTGTTTTTT; CDR3: CATQTGGNTGELFF
size: NA; D: TRBD1; V: TRBV28; J: TRBJ1-5; DNA: TGTGCCAGCAGTCAAAACTCCCTTTGGGGACAGGGTAACGGAGGCAATCAGCCCCAGCATTTT; CDR3: CASSQNSLWGQGNGGNQPQHF
size: NA; D: NA; V: TRBV18; J: TRBJ2-5; DNA: TGTGCCAGCTCACCACCGAAGACAGTGACCGGGGAGACCCAGTACTTC; CDR3: CASSPPKTVTGETQYF
size: NA; D: TRBD2; V: TRBV2; J: TRBJ2-1; DNA: TGTGCCAGCCGTCGCACTAGCGGCATTTACAATGAGCAGTTCTTC; CDR3: CASRRTSGIYNEQFF
size: NA; D: NA; V: TRBV7-3; J: TRBJ2-3; DNA: TGTGCCAGCAGCTCACAGGGTTACGCAGATACGCAGTATTTT; CDR3: CASSSQGYADTQYF
size: few; D: TRBD2; V: TRBV18; J: TRBJ2-7; DNA: TGTGCCAGCTCAACAGCGGGAGGAGATTACGAGCAGTACTTC; CDR3: CASSTAGGDYEQYF
size: once; D: TRBD2; V: TRBV7-8; J: TRBJ2-3; DNA: TGTGCCAGCAGCACCTTGGGGGCGGGAGGGCCTGATACGCAGTATTTT; CDR3: CASSTLGAGGPDTQYF
size: NA; D: NA; V: TRBV28; J: TRBJ2-1; DNA: TGTGCTTGTGACAGGAAGAATGAGCAGTTCTTC; CDR3: CACDRKNEQFF
size: NA; D: TRBD2; V: TRBV4-1; J: TRBJ2-5; DNA: TGCGCCAGCAGCCAAGATCTCCTAGCGGGAGCGGGTTCACAAGAGACCCAGTACTTC; CDR3: CASSQDLLAGAGSQETQYF
size: NA; D: TRBD2; V: TRBV7-2; J: TRBJ2-7; DNA: TGTGCCAGCAGCCCACAGGGACTAGTCGACGAGCAGTACTTC; CDR3: CASSPQGLVDEQYF
size: NA; D: NA; V: TRBV3-1/TRBV3-2; J: TRBJ2-4; DNA: TGTGCCAGCAGCCAAGATCCGGGACGGGAGAAAAACATTCAGTACTTC; CDR3: CASSQDPGREKNIQYF
size: NA; D: TRBD1; V: TRBV6-5; J: TRBJ1-6; DNA: TGTGCCAGCAGGGGGACAGGTCATTCACCCCTCCACTTT; CDR3: CASRGTGHSPLHF
size: NA; D: TRBD1; V: TRBV18; J: TRBJ2-2; DNA: TGTGCCAGCTCACCGGACAGGGGGCGCACCACCGGGGAGCTGTTTTTT; CDR3: CASSPDRGRTTGELFF
size: NA; D: TRBD2; V: TRBV5-1; J: TRBJ2-7; DNA: TGCGCCAGCAGCTTGAGGACGGGGGGCTACGAGCAGTACTTC; CDR3: CASSLRTGGYEQYF
size: NA; D: NA; V: TRBV3-1/TRBV3-2; J: TRBJ2-5; DNA: TGTGCCAGCAGCCAAGATCGAGAGACCCAGTACTTC; CDR3: CASSQDRETQYF
size: few; D: NA; V: TRBV4-3; J: TRBJ2-6; DNA: TGCGCCAGCAGCCAAGTCGAGGGGGTAGGGGCCAACGTCCTGACTTTC; CDR3: CASSQVEGVGANVLTF
size: once; D: TRBD1; V: TRBV6-5; J: TRBJ1-1; DNA: TGTGCCAGCAGCCAAGGGACAGGGGGAAACACTGAAGCTTTCTTT; CDR3: CASSQGTGGNTEAFF
size: NA; D: NA; V: TRBV3-1/TRBV3-2; J: TRBJ2-3; DNA: TGTGCCAGCAGCCCTACCGGAGGGGTCGATACGCAGTATTTT; CDR3: CASSPTGGVDTQYF
size: NA; D: TRBD2; V: TRBV7-9; J: TRBJ2-1; DNA: TGTGCCAGCAACCAGGCGGGGCTAGCGGGAGAAAATGAGCAGTTCTTC; CDR3: CASNQAGLAGENEQFF
size: NA; D: NA; V: TRBV12-5; J: TRBJ2-6; DNA: TGTGCTAGCGCAGGTTCTGGGGCCAACGTCCTGACTTTC; CDR3: CASAGSGANVLTF
size: NA; D: TRBD1; V: TRBV30; J: TRBJ2-5; DNA: TGTGCCTGGAGTTCAGGACAGGGGTTGATGGAGACCCAGTACTTC; CDR3: CAWSSGQGLMETQYF
size: NA; D: NA; V: TRBV9; J: TRBJ2-1; DNA: TGTGCCAGCAGCCCAGGAGGAGGCCATGAGCAGTTCTTC; CDR3: CASSPGGGHEQFF
size: NA; D: TRBD1; V: TRBV5-1; J: TRBJ1-1; DNA: TGCGCCAGCAGGCCTCAGGGGGCCAGTGAAGCTTTCTTT; CDR3: CASRPQGASEAFF
size: NA; D: NA; V: TRBV2; J: TRBJ2-1; DNA: TGTGCCAGCAGTCCCCTTAGCGTATCCTACAATGAGCAGTTCTTC; CDR3: CASSPLSVSYNEQFF
size: NA; D: TRBD1; V: TRBV9; J: TRBJ1-4; DNA: TGTGCCAGCAGCGTATCAGGGGGAACTAATGAAAAACTGTTTTTT; CDR3: CASSVSGGTNEKLFF
size: NA; D: TRBD2; V: TRBV7-9; J: TRBJ2-3; DNA: TGTGCCAGCAGCCAACCCGTTTGGGCGGGAGCTAGCACAGATACGCAGTATTTT; CDR3: CASSQPVWAGASTDTQYF
size: NA; D: NA; V: TRBV28; J: TRBJ1-5; DNA: TGTGCCAGCAGTTTAAAAACAGGGCTTGGCAATCAGCCCCAGCATTTT; CDR3: CASSLKTGLGNQPQHF
size: few; D: NA; V: TRBV6-5; J: TRBJ1-3; DNA: TGTGCCAGCAGTTACTCGATGGGGCACTCTGGAAACACCATATATTTT; CDR3: CASSYSMGHSGNTIYF
size: NA; D: TRBD2; V: TRBV7-2; J: TRBJ2-3; DNA: TGTGCCAGCAGCTTATTAGCGGGAGGGATCACAGATACGCAGTATTTT; CDR3: CASSLLAGGITDTQYF
size: NA; D: NA; V: TRBV6-5; J: TRBJ1-3; DNA: TGTGCCAGCAGGGGCCACGACACCATATATTTT; CDR3: CASRGHDTIYF
size: NA; D: NA; V: TRBV18; J: TRBJ1-3; DNA: TGTGCCAGCTCACCAGGGGAGGTCTTCTCTGGAAACACCATATATTTT; CDR3: CASSPGEVFSGNTIYF